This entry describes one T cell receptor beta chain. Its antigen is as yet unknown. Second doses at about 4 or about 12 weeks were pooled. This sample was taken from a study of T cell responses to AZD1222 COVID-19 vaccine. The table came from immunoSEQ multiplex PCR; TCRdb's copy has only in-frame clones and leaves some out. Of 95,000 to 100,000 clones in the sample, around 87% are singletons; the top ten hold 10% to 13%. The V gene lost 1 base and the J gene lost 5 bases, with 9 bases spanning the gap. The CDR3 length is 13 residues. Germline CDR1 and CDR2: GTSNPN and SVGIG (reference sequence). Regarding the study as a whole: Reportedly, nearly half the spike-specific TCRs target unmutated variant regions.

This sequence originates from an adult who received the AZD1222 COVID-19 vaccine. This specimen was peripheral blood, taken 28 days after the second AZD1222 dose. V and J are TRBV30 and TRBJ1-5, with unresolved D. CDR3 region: CAWSAGRDQPQHF. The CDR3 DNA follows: TGTGCCTGGAGTGCGGGGAGAGATCAGCCCCAGCATTTT.